This T cell receptor (beta chain) was found in a study of blood T cell repertoires in COVID-19. Per the original methods: Estimation of nucleated cell counts relied on the amplification of reference gene primers. TCRdb's table, derived via immunoSEQ multiplex PCR, lists solely in-frame clones and lacks some. V and J calls and clone size are given by that table; D and trimming were obtained from the DNA. Among around 320,000 clones listed, 85% to 95% were seen once. Donors were grouped by their self-reported clinical history. Germline loops: CDR1 LNHDA, CDR2 SQIVND (reference sequence). Trimming took 6 bases from V and 3 from J, leaving 14 bases between them. This CDR3 is built from 14 residues.

The gene calls are TRBV19 and TRBJ1-2; D possibly corresponds to TRBD1 (6 bases). The specimen sequenced was PBMCs or T cells enriched from blood (not recorded which). The TCR comes from a woman in her twenties or thirties who had been exposed to COVID-19. CDR3 DNA sequence: TGTGCCAGTAGCACAGGGAGACAGGACTATGGCTACACCTTC. Its translation: CASSTGRQDYGYTF.